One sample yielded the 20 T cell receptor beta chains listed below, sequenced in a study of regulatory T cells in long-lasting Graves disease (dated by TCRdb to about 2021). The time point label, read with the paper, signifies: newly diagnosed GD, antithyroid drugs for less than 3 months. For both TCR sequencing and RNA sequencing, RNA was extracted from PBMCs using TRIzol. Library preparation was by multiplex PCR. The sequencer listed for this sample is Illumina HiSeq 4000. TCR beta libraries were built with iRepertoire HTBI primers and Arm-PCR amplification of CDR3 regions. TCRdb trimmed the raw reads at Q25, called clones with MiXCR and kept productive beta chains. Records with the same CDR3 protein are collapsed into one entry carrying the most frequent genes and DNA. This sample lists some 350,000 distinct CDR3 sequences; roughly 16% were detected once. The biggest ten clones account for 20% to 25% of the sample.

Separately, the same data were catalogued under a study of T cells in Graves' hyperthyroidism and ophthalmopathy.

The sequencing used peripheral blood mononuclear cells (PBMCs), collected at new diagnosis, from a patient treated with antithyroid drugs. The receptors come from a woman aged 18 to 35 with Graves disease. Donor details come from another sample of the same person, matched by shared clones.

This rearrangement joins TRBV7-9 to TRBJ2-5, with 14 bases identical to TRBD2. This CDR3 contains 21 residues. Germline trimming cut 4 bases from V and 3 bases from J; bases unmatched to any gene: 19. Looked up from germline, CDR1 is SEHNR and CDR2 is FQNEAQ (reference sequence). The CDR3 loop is CASSSPLRLGTSGSRKETQYF. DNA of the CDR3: TGTGCCAGCAGCTCCCCCTTGAGGCTCGGGACTAGCGGGAGCAGAAAAGAGACCCAGTACTTC.

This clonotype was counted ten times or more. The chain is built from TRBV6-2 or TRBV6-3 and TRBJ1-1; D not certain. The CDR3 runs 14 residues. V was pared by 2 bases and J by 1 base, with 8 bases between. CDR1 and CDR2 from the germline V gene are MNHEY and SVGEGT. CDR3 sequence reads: CASSYRGPNTEAFF. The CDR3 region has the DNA TGTGCCAGCAGTTACAGAGGACCGAACACTGAAGCTTTCTTT.

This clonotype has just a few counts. CDR3 loop: CASSYDRGKYGYTF. CDR3 DNA: TGTGCCAGCAGTTACGACAGGGGGAAGTATGGCTACACCTTC. This chain joins TRBV6-5 and TRBJ1-2; 9 bases map to TRBD1. CDR3 length: 14 residues. Germline CDR1 reads MNHEY; CDR2 reads SVGAGI. V shed 2 bases, J shed 5 bases, and the junction held 3 bases outside the gene matches.

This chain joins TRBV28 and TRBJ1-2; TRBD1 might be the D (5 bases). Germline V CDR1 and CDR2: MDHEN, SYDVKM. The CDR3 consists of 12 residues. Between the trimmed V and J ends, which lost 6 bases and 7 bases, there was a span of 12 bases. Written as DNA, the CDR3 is TGTGCCAGCAGGAGGGACCTTAGTGGCTACACCTTC. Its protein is CASRRDLSGYTF.

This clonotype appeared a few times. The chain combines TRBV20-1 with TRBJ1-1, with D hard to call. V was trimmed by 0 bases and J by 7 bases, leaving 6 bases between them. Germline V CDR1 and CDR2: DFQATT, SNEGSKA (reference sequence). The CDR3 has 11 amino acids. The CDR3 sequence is CSARETSEAFF. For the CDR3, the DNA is TGCAGTGCTAGAGAAACGAGTGAAGCTTTCTTT.

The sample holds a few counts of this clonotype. CDR3 in DNA: TGTGCCAGCAGCCTAGGGGTTAGCGGGAGTTTAAGGAATGAGCAGTTCTTC. Its protein product is CASSLGVSGSLRNEQFF. The chain employs TRBV3-1 and TRBJ2-1; 9 positions agree with TRBD2. Germline V gene data show CDR1 as LGHDT and CDR2 as YNNKEL (reference sequence). V lost 4 bases to trimming and J lost 7 bases; unmatched junction nucleotides: 14. The CDR3 is 17 residues long.

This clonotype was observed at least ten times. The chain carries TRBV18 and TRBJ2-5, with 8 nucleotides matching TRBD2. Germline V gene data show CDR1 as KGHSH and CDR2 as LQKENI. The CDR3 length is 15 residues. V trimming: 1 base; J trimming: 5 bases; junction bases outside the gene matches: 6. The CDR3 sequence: CASSPRTGGPETQYF. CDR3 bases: TGTGCCAGCTCACCACGAACGGGAGGGCCGGAGACCCAGTACTTC.

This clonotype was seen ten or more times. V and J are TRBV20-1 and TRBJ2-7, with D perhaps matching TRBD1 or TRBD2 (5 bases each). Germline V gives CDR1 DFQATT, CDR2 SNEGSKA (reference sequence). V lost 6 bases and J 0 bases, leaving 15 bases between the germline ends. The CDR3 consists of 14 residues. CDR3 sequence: CSASPGALSYEQYF. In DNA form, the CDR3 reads TGCAGTGCCAGCCCCGGGGCCCTCTCCTACGAGCAGTACTTC.

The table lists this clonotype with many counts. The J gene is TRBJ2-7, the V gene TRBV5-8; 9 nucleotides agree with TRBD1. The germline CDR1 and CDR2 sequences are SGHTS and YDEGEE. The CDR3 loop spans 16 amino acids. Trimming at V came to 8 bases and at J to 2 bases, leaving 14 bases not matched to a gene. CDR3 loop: CASQRTGTGRTYEQYF. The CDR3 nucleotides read TGTGCCAGTCAGCGGACGGGGACAGGGAGGACCTACGAGCAGTACTTC.

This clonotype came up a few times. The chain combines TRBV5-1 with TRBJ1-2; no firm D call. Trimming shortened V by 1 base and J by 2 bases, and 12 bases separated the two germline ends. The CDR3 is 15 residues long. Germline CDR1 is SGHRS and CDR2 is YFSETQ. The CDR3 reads CASSLNPSLNYGYTF. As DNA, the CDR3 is TGCGCCAGCAGCTTGAATCCATCGCTAAACTATGGCTACACCTTC.

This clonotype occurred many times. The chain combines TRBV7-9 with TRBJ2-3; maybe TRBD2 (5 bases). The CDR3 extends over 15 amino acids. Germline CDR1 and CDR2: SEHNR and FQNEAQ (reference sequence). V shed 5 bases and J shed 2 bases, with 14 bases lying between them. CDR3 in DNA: TGTGCCAGCAGCCGCGGGTCTGGCGACACAGATACGCAGTATTTT. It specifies CASSRGSGDTDTQYF.

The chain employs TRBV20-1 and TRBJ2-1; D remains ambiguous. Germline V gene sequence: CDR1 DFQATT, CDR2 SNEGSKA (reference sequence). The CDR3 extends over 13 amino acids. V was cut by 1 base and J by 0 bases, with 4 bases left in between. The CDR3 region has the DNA TGCAGTGCTAGAGTGGTCTCCTACAATGAGCAGTTCTTC. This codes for CSARVVSYNEQFF.

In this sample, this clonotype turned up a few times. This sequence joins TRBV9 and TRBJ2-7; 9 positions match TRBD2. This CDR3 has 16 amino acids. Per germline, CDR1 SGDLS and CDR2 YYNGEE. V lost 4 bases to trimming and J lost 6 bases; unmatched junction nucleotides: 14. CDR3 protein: CASSPPEISGSREQYF. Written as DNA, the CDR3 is TGTGCCAGCAGCCCTCCTGAAATTAGCGGGAGCCGCGAGCAGTACTTC.

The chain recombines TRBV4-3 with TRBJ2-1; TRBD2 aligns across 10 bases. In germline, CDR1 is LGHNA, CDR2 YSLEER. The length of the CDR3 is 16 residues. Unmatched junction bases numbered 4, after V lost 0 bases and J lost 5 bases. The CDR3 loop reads CASSQDGAGGNNEQFF. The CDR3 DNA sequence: TGCGCCAGCAGCCAAGACGGAGCGGGAGGGAACAATGAGCAGTTCTTC.

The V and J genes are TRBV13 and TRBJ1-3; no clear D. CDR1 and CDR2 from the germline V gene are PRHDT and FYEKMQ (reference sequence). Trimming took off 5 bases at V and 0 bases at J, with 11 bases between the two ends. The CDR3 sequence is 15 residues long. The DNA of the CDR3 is TGTGCCAGCAGCGTTGGAGTCAGCTCTGGAAACACCATATATTTT. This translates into CASSVGVSSGNTIYF.

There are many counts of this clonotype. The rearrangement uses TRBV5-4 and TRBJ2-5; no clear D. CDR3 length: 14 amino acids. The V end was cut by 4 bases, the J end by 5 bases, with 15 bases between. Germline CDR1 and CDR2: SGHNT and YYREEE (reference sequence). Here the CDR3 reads CASSPPGGGETQYF. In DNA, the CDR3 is TGTGCCAGCAGCCCCCCCGGCGGTGGGGAGACCCAGTACTTC.

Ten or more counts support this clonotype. The CDR3 loop is CASSSPGQVNTGELFF. CDR3 nucleotide sequence: TGTGCCAGCAGTTCCCCGGGACAGGTGAACACCGGGGAGCTGTTTTTT. V gene TRBV28 combines with J gene TRBJ2-2, with 8 bases that match TRBD1. V lost 4 bases, J lost 1 base, and 5 bases stayed unmatched. The CDR3 has 16 amino acids. From germline, CDR1 is MDHEN and CDR2 SYDVKM.

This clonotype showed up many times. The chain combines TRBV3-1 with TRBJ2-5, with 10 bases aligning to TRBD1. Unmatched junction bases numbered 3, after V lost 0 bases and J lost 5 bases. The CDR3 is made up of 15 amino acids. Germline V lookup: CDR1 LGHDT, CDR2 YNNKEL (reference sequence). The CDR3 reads CASSQDDRGPETQYF. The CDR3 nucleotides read TGTGCCAGCAGCCAAGATGACAGGGGGCCGGAGACCCAGTACTTC.

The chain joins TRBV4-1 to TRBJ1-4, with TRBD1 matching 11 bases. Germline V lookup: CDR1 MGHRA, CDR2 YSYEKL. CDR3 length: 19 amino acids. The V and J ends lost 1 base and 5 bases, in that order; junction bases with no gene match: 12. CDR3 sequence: CASSQGAGQGGPRNEKLFF. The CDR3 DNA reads TGCGCCAGCAGCCAAGGGGCGGGACAGGGGGGTCCGAGGAATGAAAAACTGTTTTTT.

CDR3 DNA: TGTGCCATCGGACAGGGCCTAAGCACAGATACGCAGTATTTT. It encodes CAIGQGLSTDTQYF. The gene calls are TRBV10-3 and TRBJ2-3; 8 bases align to TRBD1. Germline CDR1 and CDR2: ENHRY and SYGVKD. The CDR3 extends over 14 amino acids. J gave up 0 bases and V 8 bases, and 4 bases lay outside the gene matches.